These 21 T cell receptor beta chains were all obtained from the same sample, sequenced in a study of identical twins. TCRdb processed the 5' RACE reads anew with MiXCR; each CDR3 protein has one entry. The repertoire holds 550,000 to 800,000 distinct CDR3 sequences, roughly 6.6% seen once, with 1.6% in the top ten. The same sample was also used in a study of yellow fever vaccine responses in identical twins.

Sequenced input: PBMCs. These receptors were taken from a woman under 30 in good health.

DNA for the CDR3: TGCAGCGTTGAATCTGGGGTGAACACTGAAGCTTTCTTT. It yields the protein CSVESGVNTEAFF. The V and J genes are TRBV29-1 and TRBJ1-1; D is unclear. The CDR3 length is 13 residues. CDR1 and CDR2 (germline): SQVTM, ANQGSEA. V was pared by 2 bases and J by 0 bases, with 7 bases between.

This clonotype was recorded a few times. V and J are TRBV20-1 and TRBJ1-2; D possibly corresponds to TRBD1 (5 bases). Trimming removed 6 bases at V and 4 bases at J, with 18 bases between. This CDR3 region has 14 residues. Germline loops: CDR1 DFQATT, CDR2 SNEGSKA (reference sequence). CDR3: CSADPPGPGYGYTF. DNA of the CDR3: TGCAGTGCGGACCCCCCGGGGCCGGGCTATGGCTACACCTTC.

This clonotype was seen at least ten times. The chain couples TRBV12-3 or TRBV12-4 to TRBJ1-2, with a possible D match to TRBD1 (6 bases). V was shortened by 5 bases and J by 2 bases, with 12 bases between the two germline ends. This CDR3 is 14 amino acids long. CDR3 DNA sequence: TGTGCCAGCAGTAGGGACACCACAAACTATGGCTACACCTTC. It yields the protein CASSRDTTNYGYTF.

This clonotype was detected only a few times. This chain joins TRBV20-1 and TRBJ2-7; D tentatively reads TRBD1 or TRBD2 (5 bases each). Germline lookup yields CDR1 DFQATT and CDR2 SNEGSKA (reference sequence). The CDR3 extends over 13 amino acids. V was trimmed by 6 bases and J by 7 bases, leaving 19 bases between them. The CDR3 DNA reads TGCAGTGCCCGTCGGGGCGGGTCGTGGGAGCAGTACTTC. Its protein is CSARRGGSWEQYF.

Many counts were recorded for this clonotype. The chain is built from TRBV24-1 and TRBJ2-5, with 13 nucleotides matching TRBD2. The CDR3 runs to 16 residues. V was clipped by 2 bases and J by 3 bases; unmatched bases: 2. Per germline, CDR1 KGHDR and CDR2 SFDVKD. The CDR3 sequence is CATSDYGLAGEETQYF. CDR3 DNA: TGTGCCACCAGTGATTACGGACTAGCGGGAGAAGAGACCCAGTACTTC.

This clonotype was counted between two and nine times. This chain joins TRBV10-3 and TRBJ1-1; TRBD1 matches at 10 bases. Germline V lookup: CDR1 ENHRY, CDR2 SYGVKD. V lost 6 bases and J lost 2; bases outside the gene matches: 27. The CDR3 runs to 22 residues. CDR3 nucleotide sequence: TGTGCCATCAGGTTTAAGATTGACAGGGGGCAAGACTCCTCTGGAGTTAACACTGAAGCTTTCTTT. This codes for CAIRFKIDRGQDSSGVNTEAFF.

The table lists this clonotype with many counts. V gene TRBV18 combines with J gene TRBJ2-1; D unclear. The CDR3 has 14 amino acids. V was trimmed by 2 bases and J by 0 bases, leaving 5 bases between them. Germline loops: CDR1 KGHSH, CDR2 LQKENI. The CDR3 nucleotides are TGTGCCAGCTCACCAAAGAGCTCCTACAATGAGCAGTTCTTC. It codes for CASSPKSSYNEQFF.

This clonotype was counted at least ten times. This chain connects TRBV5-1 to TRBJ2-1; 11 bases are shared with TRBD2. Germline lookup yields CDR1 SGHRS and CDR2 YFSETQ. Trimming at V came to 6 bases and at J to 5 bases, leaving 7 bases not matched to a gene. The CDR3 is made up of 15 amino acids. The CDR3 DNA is TGCGCCAGCACCGTAGGGACTAGCGGCCACAATGAGCAGTTCTTC. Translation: CASTVGTSGHNEQFF.

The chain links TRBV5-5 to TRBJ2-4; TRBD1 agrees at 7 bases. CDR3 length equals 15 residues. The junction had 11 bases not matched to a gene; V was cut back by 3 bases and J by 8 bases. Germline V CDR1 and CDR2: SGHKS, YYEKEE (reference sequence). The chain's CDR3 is CASSYLQTGWDIQYF. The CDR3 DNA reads TGTGCCAGCAGCTACCTACAGACAGGGTGGGACATTCAGTACTTC. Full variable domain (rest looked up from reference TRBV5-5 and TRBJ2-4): DAGVTQSPTHLIKTRGQQVTLRCSPISGHKSVSWYQQVLGQGPQFIFQYYEKEERGRGNFPDRFSARQFPNYSSELNVNALLLGDSALYLCASSYLQTGWDIQYFGAGTRLSVL.

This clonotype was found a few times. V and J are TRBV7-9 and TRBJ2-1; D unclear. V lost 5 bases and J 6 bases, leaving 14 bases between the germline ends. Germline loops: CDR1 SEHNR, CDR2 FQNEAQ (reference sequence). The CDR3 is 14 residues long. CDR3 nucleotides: TGTGCCAGCAGCCCCCCCGTAGGATTCAATGAGCAGTTCTTC. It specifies CASSPPVGFNEQFF.

The CDR3 loop is CATSRVIGTGGVKLFF. The CDR3 nucleotides read TGTGCCACCAGCAGAGTTATAGGGACAGGGGGCGTCAAACTGTTTTTT. This chain uses TRBV15 with TRBJ1-4; 12 bases agree with TRBD1. The CDR3 is 16 residues long. CDR1 LNHNV and CDR2 YYDKDF come from the germline V gene (reference sequence). The V segment lost 1 base and the J segment 11 bases; nucleotides outside the gene matches: 8.

For the CDR3, the DNA is TGTGCCACCAGCCGGGACAGGGCCACTGAAGCTTTCTTT. Translation: CATSRDRATEAFF. The chain is built from TRBV15 and TRBJ1-1; TRBD1 agrees at 9 bases. The junction had 2 bases not matched to a gene; V was cut back by 5 bases and J by 4 bases. Per germline, CDR1 LNHNV and CDR2 YYDKDF (reference sequence). This CDR3 contains 13 residues. Full variable domain (remainder filled in from reference TRBV15 and TRBJ1-1): DAMVIQNPRYQVTQFGKPVTLSCSQTLNHNVMYWYQQKSSQAPKLLFHYYDKDFNNEADTPDNFQSRRPNTSFCFLDIRSPGLGDTAMYLCATSRDRATEAFFGQGTRLTVV.

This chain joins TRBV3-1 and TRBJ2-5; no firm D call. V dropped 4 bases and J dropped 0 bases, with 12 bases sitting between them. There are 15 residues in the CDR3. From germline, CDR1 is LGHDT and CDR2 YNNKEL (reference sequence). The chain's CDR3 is CASSRPTGHQETQYF. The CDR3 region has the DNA TGTGCCAGCAGCCGCCCGACGGGCCACCAAGAGACCCAGTACTTC.

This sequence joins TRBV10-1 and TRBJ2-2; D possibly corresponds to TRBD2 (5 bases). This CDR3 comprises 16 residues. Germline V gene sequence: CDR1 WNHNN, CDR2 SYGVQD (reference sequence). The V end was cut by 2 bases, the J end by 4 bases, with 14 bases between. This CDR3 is CASSEMAIGGTGELFF. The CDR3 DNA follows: TGCGCCAGCAGTGAGATGGCAATAGGAGGCACCGGGGAGCTGTTTTTT.

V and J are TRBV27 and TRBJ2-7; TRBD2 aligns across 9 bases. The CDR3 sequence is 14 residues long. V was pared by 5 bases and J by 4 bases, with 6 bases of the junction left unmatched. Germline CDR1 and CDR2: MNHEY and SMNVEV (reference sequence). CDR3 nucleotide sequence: TGTGCCAGCAGTAGCGGGAGGATTGGGTACGAGCAGTACTTC. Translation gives CASSSGRIGYEQYF.

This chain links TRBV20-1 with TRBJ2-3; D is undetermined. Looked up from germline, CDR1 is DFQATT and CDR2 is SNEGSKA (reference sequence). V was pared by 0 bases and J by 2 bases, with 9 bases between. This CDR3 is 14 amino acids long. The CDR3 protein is CSARDSRSTDTQYF. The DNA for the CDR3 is TGCAGTGCTAGAGATTCGCGTTCCACAGATACGCAGTATTTT.

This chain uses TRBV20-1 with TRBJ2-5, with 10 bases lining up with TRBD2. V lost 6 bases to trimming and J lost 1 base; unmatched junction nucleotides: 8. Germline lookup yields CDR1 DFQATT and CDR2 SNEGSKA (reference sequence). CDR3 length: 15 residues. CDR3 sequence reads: CSAFKRGGFQETQYF. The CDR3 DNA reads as TGCAGTGCCTTCAAGCGGGGGGGGTTCCAAGAGACCCAGTACTTC.

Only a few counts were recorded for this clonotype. The CDR3 sequence is CATTGYTF. The CDR3 DNA is TGTGCCACCACCGGCTACACCTTC. The chain has TRBV24-1 and TRBJ1-2; D is uncertain. The CDR3 is made up of 8 amino acids. The germline V gene has CDR1 KGHDR and CDR2 SFDVKD. Trimming shortened V by 8 bases and J by 8 bases, and 2 bases separated the two germline ends.

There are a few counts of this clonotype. The CDR3 bases are TGTGCCAGCAAAAGGGGGGGGTCCCCAGATACGCAGTATTTT. Amino acid sequence: CASKRGGSPDTQYF. J is TRBJ2-3 and V is TRBV6-1; TRBD2 is a possible D gene (7 bases). V gave up 7 bases and J gave up 4 bases, with 15 bases separating them. The CDR3 spans 14 residues. CDR1 MNHNS and CDR2 SASEGT come from the germline V gene.

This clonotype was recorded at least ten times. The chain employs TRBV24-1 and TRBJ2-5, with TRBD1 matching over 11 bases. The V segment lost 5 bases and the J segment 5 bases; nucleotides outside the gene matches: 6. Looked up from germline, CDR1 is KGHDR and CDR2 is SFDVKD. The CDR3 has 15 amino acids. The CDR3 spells CATSAGQGAVETQYF. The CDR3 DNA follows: TGTGCCACCAGTGCCGGACAGGGGGCTGTGGAGACCCAGTACTTC.

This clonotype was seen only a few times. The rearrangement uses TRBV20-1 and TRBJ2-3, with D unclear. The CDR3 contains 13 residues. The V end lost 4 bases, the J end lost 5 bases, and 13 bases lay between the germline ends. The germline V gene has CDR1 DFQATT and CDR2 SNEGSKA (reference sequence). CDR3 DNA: TGCAGTGCTACCCGACTGGGCAAAGATACGCAGTATTTT. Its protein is CSATRLGKDTQYF.